The 15 T cell receptor beta chains below were found in one sample sequenced in a study of cytomegalovirus exposure and HLA in healthy donors (dated by TCRdb to the late 2010s). Libraries came from the immunoSEQ multiplex PCR assay. The multiplex PCR relied on a mix of 60 forward primers for TCR Vbeta segments and 13 reverse primers for TCR Jbeta segments. In TCRdb, the immuneACCESS table is reduced to in-frame sequences with V and J assigned. These tables do not hold every clone; where another copy was compared, an unresolved V gene accounts for under half, and the others remain unexplained. The sample records some 91,000 clones, around 73% of which are singletons. Together, the top ten hold under 0.8% of the sample. Input material: PBMCs. These receptors all stem from a woman aged 55-69 years in good health and CMV-seronegative.

The CDR3 DNA is TGTGCCTGGGGACAGGGAGGGGGAGATACGCAGTATTTT. It specifies CAWGQGGGDTQYF. J is TRBJ2-3 and V is TRBV30, with a tentative D call TRBD1 (8 bases). The CDR3 runs to 13 residues. V lost 5 bases to trimming and J lost 5 bases, with 14 bases between them. CDR1 GTSNPN and CDR2 SVGIG come from the germline V gene (reference sequence). The whole variable domain, filled in from reference TRBV30 and TRBJ2-3, reads SQTIHQWPATLVQPVGSPLSLECTVEGTSNPNLYWYRQAAGRGLQLLFYSVGIGQISSEVPQNLSASRPQDRQFILSSKKLLLSDSGFYLCAWGQGGGDTQYFGPGTRLTVL.

The rearrangement joins TRBV4-1 to TRBJ2-7; 7 bases are a match to TRBD1. The CDR3 has 14 amino acids. Germline trimming cut 2 bases from V and 5 bases from J; bases unmatched to any gene: 6. Per germline, CDR1 MGHRA and CDR2 YSYEKL. The CDR3 DNA sequence: TGCGCCAGCAGCCAACTGACAGGGTTTGACGAGCAGTACTTC. Its translation is CASSQLTGFDEQYF.

The chain is built from TRBV5-8 and TRBJ1-1, with 10 bases lining up with TRBD1. There are 17 residues in the CDR3. With 0 bases clipped from V and 0 bases from J, the junction kept 5 bases outside the gene matches. Germline CDR1 and CDR2: SGHTS and YDEGEE. The CDR3 DNA follows: TGTGCCAGCAGCTTGGATCTAGGGACAGGGGTGAACACTGAAGCTTTCTTT. Its translation is CASSLDLGTGVNTEAFF.

V usage is TRBV7-9 and J usage is TRBJ2-6; D remains ambiguous. The CDR3 covers 15 residues. Trimming pared 0 bases from V and 1 base from J, leaving 4 bases between. Germline V gene data show CDR1 as SEHNR and CDR2 as FQNEAQ (reference sequence). The CDR3 is CASSLAGSGANVLTF. The CDR3 nucleotides are TGTGCCAGCAGCTTAGCCGGGTCTGGGGCCAACGTCCTGACTTTC. Full variable domain (outside the CDR3, taken from reference TRBV7-9 and TRBJ2-6): DTGVSQNPRHKITKRGQNVTFRCDPISEHNRLYWYRQTLGQGPEFLTYFQNEAQLEKSRLLSDRFSAERPKGSFSTLEIQRTEQGDSAMYLCASSLAGSGANVLTFGAGSRLTVL.

The chain links TRBV7-2 to TRBJ2-7; 10 bases are shared with TRBD1. J gave up 4 bases and V 3 bases, and 6 bases lay outside the gene matches. Germline values: CDR1 SGHTA, CDR2 FQGNSA. The CDR3 spans 15 residues. CDR3 residues: CASSFPGQGKYEQYF. Written as DNA, the CDR3 is TGTGCCAGCAGCTTCCCGGGACAGGGGAAATACGAGCAGTACTTC.

The gene calls are TRBV9 and TRBJ2-1; 15 bases are shared with TRBD2. V lost 4 bases and J lost 0; bases outside the gene matches: 17. The CDR3 spans 22 residues. CDR1 and CDR2 from the germline V gene are SGDLS and YYNGEE. The CDR3 DNA follows: TGTGCCAGCAGCTTCCGGACCCCAGGGGGGACTAGCGGGAGGCTCTCCTACAATGAGCAGTTCTTC. Translated: CASSFRTPGGTSGRLSYNEQFF.

This chain links TRBV6-1 with TRBJ2-7; TRBD2 aligns across 9 bases. CDR3 size: 15 residues. V dropped 7 bases and J dropped 3; count of bases not matched to a gene: 10. Germline assignment: CDR1 MNHNS and CDR2 SASEGT. The CDR3 protein is CASTLGLAGSYEQYF. The CDR3 bases are TGTGCCAGCACCTTGGGTCTAGCGGGAAGCTACGAGCAGTACTTC.

Only a few counts were recorded for this clone. The V and J genes are TRBV29-1 and TRBJ2-3; D is possibly TRBD2 (5 bases). This CDR3 has 14 residues. Germline V gene lookup returns CDR1 SQVTM and CDR2 ANQGSEA. Trimming cost V 4 bases and J 3 bases, with 14 bases left between them. CDR3 protein: CSVGQDLSTDTQYF. The CDR3 DNA follows: TGCAGCGTTGGGCAGGACTTAAGTACAGATACGCAGTATTTT.

The CDR3 is CAWSGQGADGYTF. DNA of the CDR3: TGTGCCTGGAGTGGACAGGGGGCGGACGGCTACACCTTC. The chain is built from TRBV30 and TRBJ1-2; TRBD1 matches 10 bases. Germline V gene sequence: CDR1 GTSNPN, CDR2 SVGIG (reference sequence). V was clipped by 1 base and J by 8 bases; unmatched bases: 4. CDR3 length: 13 residues.

This chain uses TRBV11-2 with TRBJ1-2; weak D call: TRBD1 (6 bases). The germline CDR1 and CDR2 sequences are SGHAT and FQNNGV. The CDR3 sequence is 14 residues long. Trimming shortened V by 5 bases and J by 4 bases, and 14 bases separated the two germline ends. The CDR3 DNA is TGTGCCAGCAGCATGGGACACCAGTCCTATGGCTACACCTTC. It translates to CASSMGHQSYGYTF.

V is TRBV6-1 and J is TRBJ2-7; 7 nucleotides match TRBD2. CDR3 length: 12 residues. Germline V lookup: CDR1 MNHNS, CDR2 SASEGT. V lost 7 bases and J lost 3; bases outside the gene matches: 3. In DNA, the CDR3 is TGTGCCAGCAATTCGGGGGGCTACGAGCAGTACTTC. This encodes CASNSGGYEQYF.

This clone was detected a few times. This chain links TRBV28 with TRBJ2-5; D not resolved. The V end lost 7 bases, the J end lost 6 bases, and 24 bases lay between the germline ends. CDR1 MDHEN and CDR2 SYDVKM come from the germline V gene. The CDR3 consists of 16 residues. The CDR3 nucleotides are TGTGCCAGCAACCCCTCCGAGACAATTGCTGAAAAGACCCAGTACTTC. It encodes CASNPSETIAEKTQYF.

V and J are TRBV30 and TRBJ1-2, with D possibly TRBD1 on 5 matching bases. Between the trimmed V and J ends, which lost 5 bases and 8 bases, there was a span of 15 bases. The CDR3 extends over 12 amino acids. Germline loops: CDR1 GTSNPN, CDR2 SVGIG (reference sequence). The CDR3 coding sequence is TGTGCCTGGTTGACGGGGGAAAGGGGCTACACCTTC. Translating it yields CAWLTGERGYTF.

This clone appeared a few times. V usage is TRBV10-2 and J usage is TRBJ2-7; no definite D call. The CDR3 is 12 residues long. Germline V gene data show CDR1 as WSHSY and CDR2 as SAAADI. The V and J ends lost 7 bases and 2 bases respectively, with 9 bases between them. CDR3 in DNA: TGCGCCAGCACCTCTACAGCCTACGAGCAGTACTTC. It yields the protein CASTSTAYEQYF.

The rearrangement joins TRBV2 to TRBJ1-1; possible D gene TRBD1, 5 bases. The CDR3 sequence is 13 residues long. V was shortened by 2 bases and J by 6 bases, with 10 bases between the two germline ends. CDR1 and CDR2 from the germline V gene are SNHLY and FYNNEI. The CDR3 bases are TGTGCCAGCAGTGAATGGGGGGAGGCTGAAGCTTTCTTT. Its translation is CASSEWGEAEAFF.